This section outlines one TCR beta chain sequence together with its context. Residents of over 20 US areas, aged roughly 18 to 89 years, made up the participants. Assay: immunoSEQ multiplex PCR; the TCRdb copy retains only in-frame clones and omits some. Of 130,000 to 150,000 clones detected, 87% appear once; the ten largest clones hold about 11%. These data are taken from a study of blood T cell repertoires in COVID-19. The source material was PBMCs or T cells enriched from blood (not recorded which). This sequence originates from a man aged 55 to 69 who had recovered from COVID-19.

CDR3 residues: CASSLGFAGRTNEKLFF. The CDR3 DNA is TGTGCCAGCAGCTTAGGGTTTGCGGGGAGGACTAATGAAAAACTGTTTTTT. The chain carries TRBV7-8 and TRBJ1-4; no definite D call. The V end lost 1 base, the J end lost 2 bases, and 14 bases lay between the germline ends. Germline V gene sequence: CDR1 SGHVS, CDR2 FQNEAQ. This CDR3 region has 17 residues.